The sequence of this T cell receptor beta chain was determined in a study of blood T cell repertoires in COVID-19. Sequencing used immunoSEQ multiplex PCR; TCRdb keeps in-frame clones, though not all of them. The profile shows around 360,000 clones, 70% to 90% of them singletons. From germline, CDR1 is MRHNA and CDR2 SNTAGT. The CDR3 has 15 residues. J gave up 4 bases and V 3 bases, and 5 bases lay outside the gene matches. The material sequenced was peripheral blood. This receptor was obtained from a woman aged 30 to 39 with COVID-19, enrolled during active disease. The chain employs TRBV6-4 and TRBJ2-1; 8 bases are a match to TRBD1. This CDR3 reads CASSDGQGGYNEQFF. The CDR3 DNA reads TGTGCCAGCAGTGATGGACAGGGCGGTTACAATGAGCAGTTCTTC.